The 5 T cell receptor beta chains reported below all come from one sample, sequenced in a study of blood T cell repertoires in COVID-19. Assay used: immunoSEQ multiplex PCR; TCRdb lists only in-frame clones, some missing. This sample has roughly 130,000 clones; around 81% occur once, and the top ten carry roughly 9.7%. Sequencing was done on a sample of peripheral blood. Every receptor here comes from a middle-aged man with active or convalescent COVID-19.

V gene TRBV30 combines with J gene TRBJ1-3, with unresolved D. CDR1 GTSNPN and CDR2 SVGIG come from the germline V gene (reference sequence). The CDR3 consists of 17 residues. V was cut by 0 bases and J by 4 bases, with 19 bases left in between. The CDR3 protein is CAWSVQTGVSSGNTIYF. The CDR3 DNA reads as TGTGCCTGGAGTGTACAAACGGGCGTCTCTAGCGGAAACACCATATATTTT.

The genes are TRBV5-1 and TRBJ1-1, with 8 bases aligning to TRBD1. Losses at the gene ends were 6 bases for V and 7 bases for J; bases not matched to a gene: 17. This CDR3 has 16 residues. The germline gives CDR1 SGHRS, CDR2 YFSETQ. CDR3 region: CASTPRTGSSGSEAFF. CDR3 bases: TGCGCCAGCACCCCCCGGACAGGGTCTAGCGGTAGTGAAGCTTTCTTT.

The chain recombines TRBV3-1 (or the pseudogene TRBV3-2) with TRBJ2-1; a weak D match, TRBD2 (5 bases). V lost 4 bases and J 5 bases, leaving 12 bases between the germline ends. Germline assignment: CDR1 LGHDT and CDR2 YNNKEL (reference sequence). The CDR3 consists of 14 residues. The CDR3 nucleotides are TGTGCCAGCAGCCCAGGACTGATTAACAATGAGCAGTTCTTC. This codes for CASSPGLINNEQFF.

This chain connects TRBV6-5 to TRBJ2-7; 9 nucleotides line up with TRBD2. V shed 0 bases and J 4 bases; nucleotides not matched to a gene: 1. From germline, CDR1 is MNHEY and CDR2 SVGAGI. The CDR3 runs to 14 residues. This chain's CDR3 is CASSYSGLAYEQYF. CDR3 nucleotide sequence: TGTGCCAGCAGTTACTCGGGACTAGCTTACGAGCAGTACTTC.

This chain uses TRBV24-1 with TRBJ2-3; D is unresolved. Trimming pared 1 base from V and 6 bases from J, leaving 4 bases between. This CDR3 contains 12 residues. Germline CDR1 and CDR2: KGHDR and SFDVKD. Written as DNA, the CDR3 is TGTGCCACCAGTGATTTCATGGATACGCAGTATTTT. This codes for CATSDFMDTQYF.